This TCR beta chain is from a study of blood T cell repertoires in COVID-19. Study-level information: The samples span acute and convalescent COVID-19 from the United States, Italy and Spain. T cells, B-cell-depleted T cells, or PBMCs supplied cDNA or gDNA.

The J segment lost 8 bases and the V segment lost 0 bases, leaving 8 bases of the junction unmatched. Germline V lookup: CDR1 LNHNV, CDR2 YYDKDF (reference sequence). CDR3 length: 16 amino acids. In the authors' workflow: Reference gene primer amplification yielded estimated nucleated cell counts. Sequencing used immunoSEQ multiplex PCR; TCRdb keeps in-frame clones, though not all of them. V, J and clone size reflect that table, while D and trimming were determined from the DNA. The sample consists of some 180,000 clones, about four fifths of them appearing once. This clone was picked up one time. This TCR was sampled from a woman of 80 years or more with acute or convalescent COVID-19. The chain recombines TRBV15 with TRBJ1-4; 8 bases line up with TRBD1. Sequenced sample: peripheral blood. This CDR3 is CATSRDLTGVGEKLFF. The CDR3 coding sequence is TGTGCCACCAGCAGAGATCTGACAGGGGTGGGAGAAAAACTGTTTTTT.